The present T cell receptor (beta chain) was sequenced within a study of ipilimumab plus nivolumab after autologous stem cell transplantation. Study-wide context: A median of 8 nivolumab and 4 or 5 ipilimumab doses were given.

The table came from immunoSEQ multiplex PCR; TCRdb's copy has only in-frame clones and leaves some out. The repertoire holds approximately 10,000 clones, with about 78% as singletons. This clone is categorized as medium-sized. Checkpoint therapy with ipilimumab 1 mg/kg began 14 to 28 days after transplant. Dosing: nivolumab 3 mg/kg IV, weeks 1, 4, 7, 10, then every two weeks to week 26. Germline lookup yields CDR1 MNHEY and CDR2 SMNVEV (reference sequence). CDR3 length: 12 amino acids. V was pared by 5 bases and J by 10 bases, with 4 bases of the junction left unmatched. The clonotype comes from a male donor with diffuse large B-cell lymphoma. The sample consisted of PBMCs, taken in a trial of ipilimumab plus nivolumab as post-transplant consolidation. The chain links TRBV27 to TRBJ2-1; 8 bases are shared with TRBD1. The chain's CDR3 is CASSTTGGEQFF. The DNA for the CDR3 is TGTGCCAGCAGTACAACAGGGGGAGAGCAGTTCTTC.